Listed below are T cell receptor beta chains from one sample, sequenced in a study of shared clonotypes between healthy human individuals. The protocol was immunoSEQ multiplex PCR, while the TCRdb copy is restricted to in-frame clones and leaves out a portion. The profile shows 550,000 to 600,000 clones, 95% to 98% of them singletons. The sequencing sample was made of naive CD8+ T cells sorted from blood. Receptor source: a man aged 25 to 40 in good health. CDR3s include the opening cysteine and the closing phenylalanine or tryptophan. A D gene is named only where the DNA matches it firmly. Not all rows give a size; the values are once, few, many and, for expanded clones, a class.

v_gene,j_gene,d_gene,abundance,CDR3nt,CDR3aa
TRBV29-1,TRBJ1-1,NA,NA,TGCAGCGTTGATGGGGGGGGCACTGAAGCTTTCTTT,CSVDGGGTEAFF
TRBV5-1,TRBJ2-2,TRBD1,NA,TGCGCCAGCAGCCCCGGGACAGTAACTTCCACCGGGGAGCTGTTTTTT,CASSPGTVTSTGELFF
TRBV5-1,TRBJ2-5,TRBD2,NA,TGCGCCAGCAGCTTGGGACTAGCGGGGCGTCAAGAGACCCAGTACTTC,CASSLGLAGRQETQYF
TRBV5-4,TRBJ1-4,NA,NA,TGTGCCAGCAGCCTCGGGGGGGCTGCAACTAATGAAAAACTGTTTTTT,CASSLGGAATNEKLFF
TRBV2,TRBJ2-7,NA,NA,TGTGCCAGCACCGGGGGGCGGTACGAGCAGTACTTC,CASTGGRYEQYF
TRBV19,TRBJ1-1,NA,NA,TGTGCCAGTACCTGGGGGTTTACTGAAGCTTTCTTT,CASTWGFTEAFF
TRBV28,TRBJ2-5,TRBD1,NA,TGTGCCAGCTCTGCCTTGCCCCGGGACAGTTTCGAAGAGACCCAGTACTTC,CASSALPRDSFEETQYF
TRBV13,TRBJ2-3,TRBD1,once,TGTGCCAGCAGCCCTCGACAGGGTACAGATACGCAGTATTTT,CASSPRQGTDTQYF
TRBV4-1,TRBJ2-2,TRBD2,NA,TGCGCCAGCAGCCGGGGGACTAGCGGGAGTGGTTTTCCCGGGGAGCTGTTTTTT,CASSRGTSGSGFPGELFF
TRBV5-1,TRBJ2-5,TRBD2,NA,TGCGCCAGCAGCTTCGGTCTAGCGGGAGTAGGAGAGACCCAGTACTTC,CASSFGLAGVGETQYF
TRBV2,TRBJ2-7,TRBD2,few,TGTGCCAGCAGTGGTCCCGGACTAGCGGGAGATGAGCAGTACTTC,CASSGPGLAGDEQYF
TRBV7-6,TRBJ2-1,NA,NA,TGTGCCAGCAGCCCACACCGGGAGCGCAATGAGCAGTTCTTC,CASSPHRERNEQFF
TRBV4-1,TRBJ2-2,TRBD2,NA,TGCGCCAGCAGGGGAGGGCCAGAGGCCGGGGAGCTGTTTTTT,CASRGGPEAGELFF
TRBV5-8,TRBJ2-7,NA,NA,TGTGCCAGCAGCTGGCCTACCTCCTACGAGCAGTACTTC,CASSWPTSYEQYF
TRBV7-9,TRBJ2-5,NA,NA,TGTGCCAGCAGCCCTAGATCGAGGGGGGGCTGGGAGACCCAGTACTTC,CASSPRSRGGWETQYF
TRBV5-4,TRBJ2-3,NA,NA,TGTGCCAGCAGCTCCGGGACTCTCGGGAGAGATACGCAGTATTTT,CASSSGTLGRDTQYF
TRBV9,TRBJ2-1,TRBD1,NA,TGTGCCAGCAGCGTAGGAGGGACAGGGGGTAATGAGCAGTTCTTC,CASSVGGTGGNEQFF
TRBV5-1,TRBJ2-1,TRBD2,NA,TGCGCCAGCAGCCTTAGCGGGTCGAGCTCCTACAATGAGCAGTTCTTC,CASSLSGSSSYNEQFF
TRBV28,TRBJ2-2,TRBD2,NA,TGTGCCAGCAGGATCTTAGCGGGGGAGGAAGGGGAGCTGTTTTTT,CASRILAGEEGELFF
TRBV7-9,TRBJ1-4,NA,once,TGTGCCAGCAGCTCCCCCGGGGGACCTAATGAAAAACTGTTTTTT,CASSSPGGPNEKLFF
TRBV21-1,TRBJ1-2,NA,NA,TGTGCCAGCAGCAAAGCCGGAGGCAAGCCCGTTTATGGCTACACCTTC,CASSKAGGKPVYGYTF
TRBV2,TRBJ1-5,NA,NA,TGTGCCAGCAGCTGGGACCGGGGACTTCAGCCCCAGCATTTT,CASSWDRGLQPQHF
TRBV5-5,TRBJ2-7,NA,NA,TGTGCCAGCAGCTACCCAGAGACCTACGAGCAGTACTTC,CASSYPETYEQYF
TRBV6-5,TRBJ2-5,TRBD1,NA,TGTGCCAGCAGTATCGACAGGGCACTAGAGACCCAGTACTTC,CASSIDRALETQYF
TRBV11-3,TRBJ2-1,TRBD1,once,TGTGCCAACGACGTCTGGGTGTGGGACAGCCATAATACCCCCCAGTTCTTC,CANDVWVWDSHNTPQFF
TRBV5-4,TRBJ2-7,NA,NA,TGTGCCAGCAGCGTGGACCGTGTAGAGCAGTACTTC,CASSVDRVEQYF
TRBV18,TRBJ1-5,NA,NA,TGTGCCAGCTCGGACACCGTTGAGCCCCAGCATTTT,CASSDTVEPQHF
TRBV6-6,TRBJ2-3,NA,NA,TGTGCCAGCAGTTCCTACACCCACACGGATACGCAGTATTTT,CASSSYTHTDTQYF
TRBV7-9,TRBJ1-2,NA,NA,TGTGCCAGCAGCTTAGACAGGGATGGCTACACCTTC,CASSLDRDGYTF
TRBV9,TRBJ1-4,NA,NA,TGTGCCAGCAGCGCCCGAGTCCTTACGGGAATTACCGGGTCCAATGAAAAACTGTTTTTT,CASSARVLTGITGSNEKLFF
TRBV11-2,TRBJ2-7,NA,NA,TGTGCCAGCAGCCTCCCGACTAGACCCTACGAGCAGTACTTC,CASSLPTRPYEQYF
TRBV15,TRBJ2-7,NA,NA,TGTGCCACCACTGGGCCGGGGGCCGAGCAGTACTTC,CATTGPGAEQYF
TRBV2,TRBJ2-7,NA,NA,TGTGCCAGCAGTAGGACAATAGAGTACGAGCAGTACTTC,CASSRTIEYEQYF
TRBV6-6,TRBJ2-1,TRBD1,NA,TGTGCCAGCAGTTTAGGACAGGGTTTAGTAAATGAGCAGTTCTTC,CASSLGQGLVNEQFF
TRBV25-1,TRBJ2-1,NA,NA,TGTGCCACCAAGACGTCTTACAATGAGCAGTTCTTC,CATKTSYNEQFF
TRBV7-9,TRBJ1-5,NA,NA,TGTGCCAGCAGCTCCTCCTCGGGGAGCAATCAGCCCCAGCATTTT,CASSSSSGSNQPQHF
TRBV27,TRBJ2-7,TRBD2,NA,TGTGCCAGCAGTTCTTGGACTAGCGACTACGAGCAGTACTTC,CASSSWTSDYEQYF
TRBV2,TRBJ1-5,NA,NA,TGTGCCAGCAGTGATCAAAGCAATCAGCCCCAGCATTTT,CASSDQSNQPQHF
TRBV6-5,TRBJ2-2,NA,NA,TGTGCCAGCAGCTGGCATAACACCGGGGAGCTGTTTTTT,CASSWHNTGELFF
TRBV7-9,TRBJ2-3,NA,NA,TGTGCCAGCAGTTATAGCGAATCCGCAGATACGCAGTATTTT,CASSYSESADTQYF
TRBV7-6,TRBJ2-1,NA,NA,TGTGCCAGCAGCTTAACCATTGGTGGGGAGCAGTTCTTC,CASSLTIGGEQFF
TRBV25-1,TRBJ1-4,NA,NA,TGTGCCAGCAGTGAATATGGGGGCAGTGAAAAACTGTTTTTT,CASSEYGGSEKLFF